These 20 T cell receptor beta chains share one sample of origin, sequenced in a study of CD8 T cells in ankylosing spondylitis. From the 5' RACE reads, TCRdb called clonotypes with MiXCR, one entry per CDR3 protein. The data show a few hundred thousand distinct CDR3 sequences, 15% to 20% seen once. The sample taken for sequencing was blood, either unsorted or a sorted T cell fraction (not recorded which). The source of these receptors is a male donor with ankylosing spondylitis or in good health (not recorded which).

This clonotype has ten or more counts. The chain links TRBV11-2 to TRBJ2-1, with 12 bases identical to TRBD2. This CDR3 comprises 16 residues. CDR1 and CDR2 (germline): SGHAT, FQNNGV. Unmatched junction bases numbered 9, after V lost 5 bases and J lost 7 bases. CDR3 amino acids: CASSPQTSGGKNEQFF. In DNA, the CDR3 is TGTGCCAGCAGCCCCCAGACTAGCGGGGGCAAGAATGAGCAGTTCTTC.

This clonotype was counted only a few times. V is TRBV16 and J is TRBJ1-1, with D unclear. Germline V gene data show CDR1 as KGHSY and CDR2 as FQNENV. The CDR3 loop spans 16 amino acids. V lost 4 bases and J 0 bases, leaving 15 bases between the germline ends. The CDR3 spells CASSPSDPPVNTEAFF. The CDR3 DNA reads as TGTGCCAGCAGCCCATCCGACCCACCGGTGAACACTGAAGCTTTCTTT.

This clonotype was counted only a few times. V and J are TRBV29-1 and TRBJ2-1, with no clear D. Trimming took off 4 bases at V and 5 bases at J, with 6 bases between the two ends. The germline V gene has CDR1 SQVTM and CDR2 ANQGSEA. This CDR3 is 11 amino acids long. The DNA for the CDR3 is TGCAGCGTTGTGGCGGACAATGAGCAGTTCTTC. Amino acid sequence: CSVVADNEQFF.

V gene TRBV7-9 combines with J gene TRBJ2-7; 12 bases fit TRBD2. Germline assignment: CDR1 SEHNR and CDR2 FQNEAQ (reference sequence). V lost 3 bases to trimming and J lost 5 bases; unmatched junction nucleotides: 5. This CDR3 is 15 amino acids long. Written as DNA, the CDR3 is TGTGCCAGCAGCTTCCTAGCGGGAGGGCCGGACGAGCAGTACTTC. Residues: CASSFLAGGPDEQYF. Looking up the rest from reference TRBV7-9 and TRBJ2-7 gives the full variable domain: DTGVSQNPRHKITKRGQNVTFRCDPISEHNRLYWYRQTLGQGPEFLTYFQNEAQLEKSRLLSDRFSAERPKGSFSTLEIQRTEQGDSAMYLCASSFLAGGPDEQYFGPGTRLTVT.

The rearrangement uses TRBV29-1 and TRBJ1-4; maybe TRBD1 (6 bases). This CDR3 is built from 13 residues. Between the trimmed V and J ends, which lost 6 bases and 3 bases, there was a span of 11 bases. Germline V CDR1 and CDR2: SQVTM, ANQGSEA. This CDR3 is CSVTQGANEKLFF. For the CDR3, the DNA is TGCAGCGTAACACAGGGAGCTAATGAAAAACTGTTTTTT.

This clonotype was counted a few times. V gene TRBV7-2 combines with J gene TRBJ2-1, with TRBD2 matching over 10 bases. Losses at the gene ends were 4 bases for V and 4 bases for J; bases not matched to a gene: 7. The CDR3 is 16 amino acids. Germline V lookup: CDR1 SGHTA, CDR2 FQGNSA. The CDR3 loop is CASSSSRLAGYNEQFF. As DNA, the CDR3 is TGTGCCAGCAGCTCCTCCCGACTAGCGGGTTACAATGAGCAGTTCTTC.

This clonotype was seen more than once but under ten times. V usage is TRBV12-3 or TRBV12-4 and J usage is TRBJ1-5; D is ambiguous. The CDR3 is made up of 14 amino acids. V gave up 3 bases and J gave up 7 bases, with 13 bases separating them. The CDR3 loop reads CASSLLIGLQPQHF. The CDR3 region has the DNA TGTGCCAGCAGTTTGCTCATCGGGCTCCAGCCCCAGCATTTT.

The chain links TRBV20-1 to TRBJ1-1; no definite D call. This CDR3 has 15 residues. Trimming took off 2 bases at V and 0 bases at J, with 13 bases between the two ends. Germline CDR1 DFQATT, CDR2 SNEGSKA (reference sequence). CDR3 DNA sequence: TGCAGTGCTAGACCGCCTGAGCCTATGAACACTGAAGCTTTCTTT. It codes for CSARPPEPMNTEAFF.

The V and J genes are TRBV27 and TRBJ2-3; 8 bases match TRBD2. Germline V gene lookup returns CDR1 MNHEY and CDR2 SMNVEV (reference sequence). The length of the CDR3 is 15 residues. The J segment lost 3 bases and the V segment lost 3 bases, leaving 5 bases of the junction unmatched. The CDR3 DNA sequence: TGTGCCAGCAGTTTTGAAGCGGGAGTAACAGATACGCAGTATTTT. Amino acids: CASSFEAGVTDTQYF.

This clonotype has only a few counts. The rearrangement links TRBV7-2 to TRBJ2-1; D not certain. Germline values: CDR1 SGHTA, CDR2 FQGNSA. V was clipped by 2 bases and J by 8 bases, with 10 bases between them. CDR3 length: 13 amino acids. The DNA of the CDR3 is TGTGCCAGCAGCTTATCGCCCCGCGATGAGCAGTTCTTC. Amino acids: CASSLSPRDEQFF.

The chain has TRBV5-1 and TRBJ2-1; 13 nucleotides align to TRBD2. V was pared by 4 bases and J by 3 bases, with 7 bases of the junction left unmatched. The CDR3 is 17 residues long. Germline CDR1 SGHRS, CDR2 YFSETQ. The CDR3: CASSLGLAGEFYNEQFF. The DNA for the CDR3 is TGCGCCAGCAGCCTAGGACTAGCGGGAGAGTTCTACAATGAGCAGTTCTTC.

The chain links TRBV10-3 to TRBJ2-1; D may be TRBD2 (6 bases). With 2 bases removed from V and 1 base from J, the gap between germline ends came to 9 bases. CDR3 length equals 15 residues. Germline V gene sequence: CDR1 ENHRY, CDR2 SYGVKD. CDR3 DNA: TGTGCCATCAGTGAGATGGAGGGTTCCTACAATGAGCAGTTCTTC. As protein: CAISEMEGSYNEQFF.

In regard to this clonotype: A single base separates this from a much larger clone, so it may be a read error. The genes are TRBV15 and TRBJ2-5; 7 positions agree with TRBD2. Germline CDR1 reads LNHNV; CDR2 reads YYDKDF (reference sequence). This CDR3 is 14 amino acids long. Trimming at V came to 6 bases and at J to 4 bases, leaving 8 bases not matched to a gene. CDR3 in amino acids: CATRGGGRGETQYF. The CDR3, as DNA: TGTGCCACCAGAGGTGGCGGGAGAGGAGAGACCCAGTACTTC.

This clonotype has ten or more counts. The V and J genes are TRBV12-3 or TRBV12-4 and TRBJ2-1, with D possibly matching TRBD2 (6 bases). CDR3 size: 11 residues. The V gene lost 6 bases and the J gene lost 6 bases, with 6 bases spanning the gap. CDR3 bases: TGTGCCAGCAGGGAGGGCAATGAGCAGTTCTTC. Amino acids: CASREGNEQFF.

CDR3 in DNA: TGCAGCGTTGAAGAGGTAGGGGCAGCGGGCAGCTCCTACGAGCAGTACTTC. Translation gives CSVEEVGAAGSSYEQYF. V and J are TRBV29-1 and TRBJ2-7; D perhaps matches TRBD2 (6 bases). Between the trimmed V and J ends, which lost 0 bases and 0 bases, there was a span of 18 bases. This CDR3 contains 17 residues. Germline assignment: CDR1 SQVTM and CDR2 ANQGSEA.

The chain couples TRBV14 to TRBJ2-1; 7 positions agree with TRBD1. Germline-derived CDR1 and CDR2 are SGHDN and FVKESK. The CDR3 spans 16 residues. V shed 6 bases and J 4 bases; nucleotides not matched to a gene: 12. Here the CDR3 reads CASRQTGEQSYNEQFF. The CDR3 coding sequence is TGTGCCAGCAGGCAAACAGGGGAGCAATCTTACAATGAGCAGTTCTTC.

This clonotype was counted only a few times. The J gene is TRBJ2-1, the V gene TRBV20-1; 8 bases match TRBD2. V lost 6 bases to trimming and J lost 11 bases; unmatched junction nucleotides: 21. CDR3 length: 16 amino acids. Germline assignment: CDR1 DFQATT and CDR2 SNEGSKA (reference sequence). CDR3 nucleotide sequence: TGCAGTGCCCCCGGGCCATCCTTTTTCGCGGGAGGCAAGCAGTTCTTC. It yields the protein CSAPGPSFFAGGKQFF.

This clonotype was observed a handful of times. This chain connects TRBV12-3 or TRBV12-4 to TRBJ2-2, with D possibly being TRBD1 or TRBD2 (5 bases each). This CDR3 is built from 16 residues. V was clipped by 6 bases and J by 6 bases, with 20 bases between them. CDR3 sequence reads: CASRTQWDPWAGELFF. Here the CDR3 DNA reads TGTGCCAGCAGGACCCAGTGGGACCCTTGGGCCGGGGAGCTGTTTTTT.

The chain links TRBV7-9 to TRBJ2-7; 11 bases agree with TRBD2. The CDR3 runs 16 residues. CDR1 SEHNR and CDR2 FQNEAQ come from the germline V gene (reference sequence). With 5 bases clipped from V and 5 bases from J, the junction kept 11 bases outside the gene matches. The CDR3 DNA reads TGTGCCAGCAGCACCACCCTAGCGGGAGGTGGCAACGAGCAGTACTTC. Its translation is CASSTTLAGGGNEQYF.

This clonotype has a count of ten or more. One end of the junction fails to match germline, which may point to a read error. J is TRBJ2-1 and V is TRBV27, with TRBD2 matching over 11 bases. The CDR3 runs to 15 residues. Germline CDR1 and CDR2: MNHEY and SMNVEV (reference sequence). The CDR3, as DNA: TGCGCCAGCAGCCCCGGGACTAGCGGATACAATGAGCAGTTCTTC. It codes for CASSPGTSGYNEQFF.